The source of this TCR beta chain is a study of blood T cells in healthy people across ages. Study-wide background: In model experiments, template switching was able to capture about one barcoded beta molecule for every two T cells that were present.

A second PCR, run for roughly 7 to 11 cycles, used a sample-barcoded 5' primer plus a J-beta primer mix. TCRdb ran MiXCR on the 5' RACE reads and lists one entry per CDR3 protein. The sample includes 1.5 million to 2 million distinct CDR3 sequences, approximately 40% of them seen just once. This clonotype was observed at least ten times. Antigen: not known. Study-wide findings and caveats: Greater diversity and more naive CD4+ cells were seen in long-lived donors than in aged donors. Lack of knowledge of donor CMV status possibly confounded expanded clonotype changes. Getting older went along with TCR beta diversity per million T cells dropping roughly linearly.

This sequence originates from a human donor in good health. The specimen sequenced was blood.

The CDR3 bases are TGTGCCAGCAGCTCCGTCGCGTTTGACATTCAGTACTTC. Its translation: CASSSVAFDIQYF. V is TRBV7-2 and J is TRBJ2-4; D gene uncertain. The CDR3 has 13 amino acids. The ends were cut back, 4 bases at V and 8 bases at J, with 12 bases in the middle. Germline V lookup: CDR1 SGHTA, CDR2 FQGNSA.